These T cell receptor beta chains were read from a single sample in a study of beta chain features in type 1 diabetes. The method was immunoSEQ multiplex PCR; TCRdb's version includes in-frame clones alone and lacks a portion of them. The sample contains 90,000 to 110,000 clones, roughly 43% of which appear only once. Specimen: stem cell memory CD4+ T cells from blood. These receptors were collected from a woman aged 18-35 years in good health. CDR3s include the opening cysteine and the closing phenylalanine or tryptophan. Each record gives: D gene, V gene, clone size, CDR3 length, J gene, CDR3 DNA, CDR3 protein. A D gene is named only where the DNA matches it firmly. Clone sizes are given selectively: once, few, many, or a class where the clone is expanded.

TRBD2,TRBV7-6,NA,12,TRBJ2-7,TGTGCCAGCAGCTCCAGGACTAGCGGAGAACATTTC,CASSSRTSGEHF
TRBD1,TRBV7-9,many,15,TRBJ2-6,TGTGCCAGCAGCTTACGGCAGGGGGATTACAGCGTCCTGACTTTC,CASSLRQGDYSVLTF
TRBD2,TRBV5-1,NA,15,TRBJ2-1,TGCGCCAGCAGCTCCGGACTAGCGGGGGACAATGAGCAGTTCTTC,CASSSGLAGDNEQFF
NA,TRBV20-1,NA,11,TRBJ2-1,TGCAGTGCTAGAGGAGGAGCTGAGCAGTTCTTC,CSARGGAEQFF
NA,TRBV6-6,NA,13,TRBJ1-2,TGTGCCAGCACTCCTGAGGTCGACTATGGCTACACCTTC,CASTPEVDYGYTF
TRBD1,TRBV29-1,NA,12,TRBJ2-7,TGCAGCGTTTGGACAGGGTCGGAGGAGCAGTACTTC,CSVWTGSEEQYF
NA,TRBV2,once,14,TRBJ1-5,TGTGCCAGCAGTGAAACTCGGGGGATTCAGCCCCAGCATTTT,CASSETRGIQPQHF
TRBD2,TRBV15,NA,15,TRBJ2-5,TGTGCCACCAGCTATCCAGCGGGAGGGCAAGAGACCCAGTACTTC,CATSYPAGGQETQYF
TRBD2,TRBV7-9,NA,15,TRBJ2-1,TGTGCCAGCAGCTTTCCGGGACTAGCGGGATACGAGCAGTTCTTC,CASSFPGLAGYEQFF
NA,TRBV5-1,NA,13,TRBJ1-1,TGCGCCAGCAGCTTAGACAGGAACACTGAGGCTTTCTTT,CASSLDRNTEAFF
TRBD1,TRBV9,NA,13,TRBJ1-1,TGTGCCAGCAGCGTGATACGACAGGGTGAAGCTTTCTTT,CASSVIRQGEAFF
NA,TRBV7-9,NA,15,TRBJ1-2,TGTGCCAGCAGTTTCTCTGACAGGAATAACTATGGCTACACCTTC,CASSFSDRNNYGYTF
TRBD1,TRBV5-1,few,14,TRBJ1-1,TGCGCCAGCAGCTCCCAGGGGGCTAGAACTGAAGCTTTCTTT,CASSSQGARTEAFF
NA,TRBV6-5,NA,16,TRBJ2-3,TGTGCCAGCAGTTATAGCTTACTTCTTAGCACAGATACGCAGTATTTT,CASSYSLLLSTDTQYF
TRBD1,TRBV25-1,NA,16,TRBJ1-2,TGTGCCAGCAGCGAGAGAAGGGACAGGGGCGTCTATGGCTACACCTTC,CASSERRDRGVYGYTF
NA,TRBV6-6,few,15,TRBJ1-2,TGTGCCAGCAGCAACCGGGCCATGGAGGGAACTGGCTACACCTTC,CASSNRAMEGTGYTF
TRBD1,TRBV28,NA,16,TRBJ2-1,TGTGCCAGCAGTTCGGGCGCGAGGGGGCGCTTAAGGGAGCAGTTCTTC,CASSSGARGRLREQFF
TRBD2,TRBV14,NA,15,TRBJ2-7,TGTGCCAGCAGCCTGGGACTAGCGGGGGTCTACGAGCAGTACTTC,CASSLGLAGVYEQYF
NA,TRBV7-2,NA,13,TRBJ2-7,TGTGCCAGCAGCTTAGGCCAGAGCGGCGAGCAGTACTTC,CASSLGQSGEQYF
NA,TRBV6-5,few,13,TRBJ2-7,TGTGCCAGCAAAATGGGGAGTTGGGGCGAGCAGTACTTC,CASKMGSWGEQYF
NA,TRBV2,NA,13,TRBJ2-7,TGTGCCAGCAGGGTGGGTAAAGCGGGCGAGCAGTACTTC,CASRVGKAGEQYF
TRBD1,TRBV7-2,NA,14,TRBJ2-2,TGTGCCAGCAGCTTAAGACAGGGGGCCGGGGAGCTGTTTTTT,CASSLRQGAGELFF
NA,TRBV28,few,15,TRBJ2-6,TGTGCCAGCAGTTTAACAGGGACTGGGGCCAACGTCCTGACTTTC,CASSLTGTGANVLTF
TRBD2,TRBV6-6,NA,13,TRBJ2-7,TGTGCCAGCAGTTGGCGGGAGGCCTACGAGCAGTACTTC,CASSWREAYEQYF
NA,TRBV6-1,NA,14,TRBJ2-6,TGTGCCAGCAGTTCAGGCTCTGGGGCCAACGTCCTGACTTTC,CASSSGSGANVLTF
NA,TRBV5-1,NA,13,TRBJ2-7,TGCGCCAGCAGCTCCACAGGCCCCTACGAGCAGTACTTC,CASSSTGPYEQYF
TRBD1,TRBV28,NA,14,TRBJ2-2,TGTGCCAGCAGGGGACAGGGTCGGGGCGGGGAGCTGTTTTTT,CASRGQGRGGELFF
TRBD1,TRBV27,NA,16,TRBJ2-5,TGTGCCAGCAGTCTTACCGGGACAGGGTTCGTACAGACCCAGTACTTC,CASSLTGTGFVQTQYF